One sample yielded the 21 T cell receptor beta chains listed below, sequenced in a study of blood T cell repertoires in COVID-19. The repertoire was sequenced with immunoSEQ multiplex PCR; TCRdb's copy has only in-frame clones and lacks some. The sample records tens of thousands of clones, 75% to 80% being singletons. The material sequenced was peripheral blood. The receptors were sampled from a woman in her 70s with acute or convalescent COVID-19.

In this sample, this clone turned up many times. The chain carries TRBV4-3 and TRBJ1-6; tentative D call: TRBD1 (5 bases). With 0 bases removed from V and 9 bases from J, the gap between germline ends came to 15 bases. The germline gives CDR1 LGHNA, CDR2 YSLEER. This CDR3 contains 16 residues. This CDR3 reads CASSQDIDRSASPLHF. The DNA of the CDR3 is TGCGCCAGCAGCCAAGATATTGACAGATCTGCTTCACCCCTCCACTTT.

This chain links TRBV24-1 with TRBJ2-7; 9 bases fit TRBD2. The CDR3 covers 15 residues. Germline CDR1 is KGHDR and CDR2 is SFDVKD. Germline trimming cut 3 bases from V and 4 bases from J; bases unmatched to any gene: 6. CDR3 protein: CATSDPASGIYEQYF. As DNA, the CDR3 is TGTGCCACCAGTGATCCGGCTAGCGGGATTTACGAGCAGTACTTC.

V gene TRBV24-1 combines with J gene TRBJ2-3; no firm D call. The CDR3 is made up of 11 amino acids. Trimming stripped 5 bases from V and 5 bases from J, with 4 bases between. Germline CDR1 is KGHDR and CDR2 is SFDVKD. The CDR3 loop reads CATSAVDTQYF. CDR3 nucleotide sequence: TGTGCCACCAGTGCCGTAGATACGCAGTATTTT.

The chain uses TRBV18 and TRBJ1-5; 10 bases align to TRBD1. J gave up 7 bases and V 6 bases, and 3 bases lay outside the gene matches. CDR1 and CDR2 from the germline V gene are KGHSH and LQKENI. The CDR3 length is 13 residues. This CDR3 is CASSSDRGQPQHF. The CDR3 DNA sequence: TGTGCCAGCTCTTCGGACAGGGGGCAGCCCCAGCATTTT.

The chain combines TRBV28 with TRBJ2-7; 7 positions match TRBD2. The CDR3 spans 14 residues. The trim removed 4 bases at V and 3 bases at J, leaving 6 bases unmatched. Per the germline V gene, CDR1 is MDHEN and CDR2 is SYDVKM. The CDR3 DNA follows: TGTGCCAGCAGTTATAGCGGGTTAGACTACGAGCAGTACTTC. Its protein is CASSYSGLDYEQYF.

This clone was detected only once. This chain connects TRBV3-1 (or the pseudogene TRBV3-2) to TRBJ2-2, with TRBD2 identical over 8 bases. Germline V gene lookup returns CDR1 LGHDT and CDR2 YNNKEL (reference sequence). V lost 4 bases to trimming and J lost 3 bases; unmatched junction nucleotides: 4. The CDR3 extends over 15 amino acids. Here the CDR3 DNA reads TGTGCCAGCAGCCCCACTAGCGGAGACACCGGGGAGCTGTTTTTT. Its protein product is CASSPTSGDTGELFF.

This clone was picked up one time. The chain recombines TRBV23-1 with TRBJ2-7; D perhaps matches TRBD2 (6 bases). TRBV23-1 qualifies as an ORF whose function is uncertain. There are 13 residues in the CDR3. V was cut by 7 bases and J by 4 bases, with 14 bases left in between. CDR3 nucleotide sequence: TGCGCCAGCATTTCGGGAGTTATTTACGAGCAGTACTTC. Translating it yields CASISGVIYEQYF.

The rearrangement links TRBV30 to TRBJ1-2, with TRBD1 as a possible D gene (6 bases). Germline V lookup: CDR1 GTSNPN, CDR2 SVGIG (reference sequence). This CDR3 is built from 15 residues. The V end lost 2 bases, the J end lost 4 bases, and 17 bases lay between the germline ends. The CDR3: CAWSSNRAIGYGYTF. CDR3 bases: TGTGCCTGGAGTTCGAACAGGGCAATAGGCTATGGCTACACCTTC.

This chain uses TRBV11-3 with TRBJ2-2, with D possibly matching TRBD1 (5 bases). The CDR3 has 16 residues. Trimming took off 3 bases at V and 2 bases at J, with 13 bases between the two ends. The V gene's germline CDR1 is SGHNT and CDR2 YENEEA. The CDR3 region has the DNA TGTGCCAGCAGCTTGGGGCAGTACGTAAACACCGGGGAGCTGTTTTTT. This sequence encodes CASSLGQYVNTGELFF.

V and J are TRBV5-1 and TRBJ1-1, with D unclear. Germline CDR1 and CDR2: SGHRS and YFSETQ. V shed 0 bases and J shed 8 bases, with 17 bases lying between them. There are 15 residues in the CDR3. The CDR3 coding sequence is TGCGCCAGCAGCTTGGGGTCGACCTTCGGACTGGAAGCTTTCTTT. This gives the protein CASSLGSTFGLEAFF.

This clone was seen more than once but under ten times. This chain uses TRBV7-2 with TRBJ2-7, with 10 bases matching TRBD2. The germline CDR1 and CDR2 sequences are SGHTA and FQGNSA. This CDR3 has 14 residues. J was trimmed by 5 bases and V by 4 bases; bases with no gene match: 5. CDR3 residues: CASSSLAGADEQYF. DNA for the CDR3: TGTGCCAGCAGCTCCCTAGCGGGGGCCGACGAGCAGTACTTC. Variable domain in full (rest from reference TRBV7-2 and TRBJ2-7): GAGVSQSPSNKVTEKGKDVELRCDPISGHTALYWYRQSLGQGLEFLIYFQGNSAPDKSGLPSDRFSAERTGGSVSTLTIQRTQQEDSAVYLCASSSLAGADEQYFGPGTRLTVT.

This clone was detected a few times. This chain links TRBV20-1 with TRBJ1-1; no definite D call. Trimming pared 6 bases from V and 6 bases from J, leaving 8 bases between. Germline V lookup: CDR1 DFQATT, CDR2 SNEGSKA (reference sequence). The length of the CDR3 is 10 residues. CDR3 nucleotide sequence: TGCAGTGCGGGCGGGGCTGAAGCTTTCTTT. Its protein is CSAGGAEAFF.

The rearrangement uses TRBV29-1 and TRBJ2-1; TRBD1 aligns across 7 bases. Looked up from germline, CDR1 is SQVTM and CDR2 is ANQGSEA. The CDR3 extends over 17 amino acids. V gave up 3 bases and J gave up 2 bases; unmatched junction bases: 13. CDR3 sequence: CSVDFKDTGVAYNEQFF. The DNA of the CDR3 is TGCAGCGTTGATTTTAAAGACACAGGGGTAGCCTACAATGAGCAGTTCTTC.

This clone has only one observation. This chain joins TRBV24-1 and TRBJ1-1; 7 positions match TRBD1. CDR1 is KGHDR, CDR2 SFDVKD, per germline. V lost 5 bases to trimming and J lost 1 base; unmatched junction nucleotides: 6. This CDR3 region has 15 residues. The CDR3: CATSVSYRGNTEAFF. The CDR3 region has the DNA TGTGCCACCAGTGTTTCGTACAGGGGGAACACTGAAGCTTTCTTT.

This clone was seen a single time. V and J are TRBV12-3 or TRBV12-4 and TRBJ2-3; no definite D call. V lost 6 bases, J lost 0 bases, and 4 bases lay in between. There are 12 residues in the CDR3. The CDR3 bases are TGTGCCAGCAGGGAGAGCACAGATACGCAGTATTTT. Its translation is CASRESTDTQYF.

The rearrangement uses TRBV20-1 and TRBJ2-3; tentatively, D is TRBD2 (6 bases). The CDR3 is 11 amino acids. Germline values: CDR1 DFQATT, CDR2 SNEGSKA (reference sequence). The germline V and J ends were trimmed by 7 bases and 3 bases, with 8 bases remaining between them. The CDR3: CSVGRTDTQYF. In DNA form, the CDR3 reads TGCAGTGTGGGGAGGACAGATACGCAGTATTTT.

This clone was counted a few times. The rearrangement links TRBV15 to TRBJ2-7; the match to TRBD2 covers 8 bases. Germline CDR1 and CDR2: LNHNV and YYDKDF (reference sequence). J gave up 1 base and V 0 bases, and 8 bases lay outside the gene matches. This CDR3 is 17 amino acids long. CDR3 amino acids: CATSRERGGGLSYEQYF. The CDR3 DNA follows: TGTGCCACCAGCAGAGAGAGGGGCGGGGGGCTATCCTACGAGCAGTACTTC. Based on the CDR3 plus reference TRBV15 and TRBJ2-7, the full variable domain is DAMVIQNPRYQVTQFGKPVTLSCSQTLNHNVMYWYQQKSSQAPKLLFHYYDKDFNNEADTPDNFQSRRPNTSFCFLDIRSPGLGDTAMYLCATSRERGGGLSYEQYFGPGTRLTVT.

The chain combines TRBV28 with TRBJ1-4, with a weak D call TRBD1 (5 bases). The CDR3 sequence is 14 residues long. The V end was cut by 7 bases, the J end by 7 bases, with 16 bases between. Germline V CDR1 and CDR2: MDHEN, SYDVKM. CDR3 residues: CASIRGRSGEKLFF. The CDR3 DNA reads TGTGCCAGCATTCGGGGGAGGTCGGGTGAAAAACTGTTTTTT.

This clone turned up a few times. The chain joins TRBV7-8 to TRBJ1-4; D remains ambiguous. V was pared by 3 bases and J by 0 bases, with 8 bases between. CDR3 size: 15 residues. The germline V gene has CDR1 SGHVS and CDR2 FQNEAQ. The CDR3 region has the DNA TGTGCCAGCAGCTTCCCCGGGACAACTAATGAAAAACTGTTTTTT. It translates to CASSFPGTTNEKLFF. Based on the CDR3 plus reference TRBV7-8 and TRBJ1-4, the full variable domain is GAGVSQSPRYKVAKRGQDVALRCDPISGHVSLFWYQQALGQGPEFLTYFQNEAQLDKSGLPSDRFFAERPEGSVSTLKIQRTQQEDSAVYLCASSFPGTTNEKLFFGSGTQLSVL.

The genes are TRBV2 and TRBJ1-4; D is unresolved. Deletions cut 3 bases from V and 0 bases from J, with 5 bases between. The CDR3 sequence is 14 residues long. CDR1 and CDR2 from the germline V gene are SNHLY and FYNNEI. The CDR3 loop is CASSDRTTNEKLFF. CDR3 in DNA: TGTGCCAGCAGTGACAGAACAACTAATGAAAAACTGTTTTTT.

This chain connects TRBV4-2 to TRBJ2-3; a weak D match, TRBD2 (6 bases). Trimming removed 0 bases from V and 5 bases from J, with 12 bases in between. Per the germline V gene, CDR1 is LGHNA and CDR2 is YNFKEQ. The CDR3 loop spans 15 amino acids. CDR3 nucleotide sequence: TGTGCCAGCAGCCAAGACCGGGACTCCCAAGATACGCAGTATTTT. Translation: CASSQDRDSQDTQYF.